The sequence of this TCR beta chain was determined in a study of cytomegalovirus exposure and HLA in healthy donors (dated by TCRdb to about 2017). About the investigation overall: In an earlier analysis of 550 to 750 of the donors, about 270 Gb of sequence data and 90 million to 120 million unique TCR beta sequences from about 179 million T cells were reported. Among the roughly 430 genotyped donors, approximately 76% belonged to the genetic ancestry cluster associated with self-reported Caucasian donors. The later analysis used no new phenotypic data to find candidate immune exposures, relying instead on TCR beta sequences and their occurrence across donors. An earlier analysis of 450 to 750 of the donors used high-throughput TCR beta sequencing to judge whether each TCR beta V gene segment behaved as functional or pseudogenic. The number of typed donors differed by locus: roughly 620-630 for A, B, C, DRB1 and DQB1; roughly 510 for DQA1; roughly 600 for DPA1; and roughly 490 for DPB1. Among around 400 genotyped donors of the cohort, an average of around 250,000 unique TCR beta nucleotide sequences was sequenced per donor, of which about 19% were non-productive. Class I and class II HLA loci were covered by the typing at four-digit resolution. Along with the approximately 700-subject first cohort, a separate validation cohort of around 120 different subjects was used. In a later genetic analysis, genome-wide SNP genotypes for about three fifths of the roughly 670 donors were used, and that subset was treated as a discovery cohort. The study was designed to test whether signatures of past pathogen exposure could be identified by cataloging public T cell receptors. To predict cytomegalovirus infection status, the study combined high-throughput TCR immunosequencing, statistical association of individual TCRs with disease status, and machine learning. A later analysis re-examined previously published TCR beta repertoires from hundreds of donors and added high-resolution HLA genotyping to investigate patterns of TCR occurrence. Roughly five DR-DQ haplotypes were handled as single units for association and clustering because linkage in the cohort was strong. Donor age, sex, ethnicity and CMV serostatus were collected together with the repertoire data. The study profiled the T cell repertoires of around 700 subjects by immunosequencing and related them to cytomegalovirus serostatus. All discovery cohort repertoires had been generated on a single sequencing platform. An early release covering roughly 600 HLA-typed donors comprised 300 to 350 gigabases of sequencing data and about 90 million unique TCR sequences.

Libraries were made using the immunoSEQ multiplex PCR assay. The multiplex PCR relied on a mix of 60 forward primers for TCR Vbeta segments and 13 reverse primers for TCR Jbeta segments. The CDR3 region of rearranged TCR beta genes was amplified from genomic DNA with a multiplex PCR assay. On the Illumina HiSeq System, the amplified TCR beta libraries were sequenced as 87-base-pair reads. The study's processing was this. A later analysis tallied around 82 million unique TCR beta chains across the 550 to 850 repertoires, and about 10 million of those chains were shared by two or more donors. Raw reads were error-corrected and collapsed into unique sequences with a nearest-neighbor algorithm that merged closely related sequences to remove PCR and sequencing errors. Alignment of CDR3 sequences to IMGT reference sequences was used to assign V, D and J gene segments. For a sequence to be retained, a match of at least six nucleotides was required to both a V gene segment and a J gene segment. A rearrangement was called productive if the CDR3 had no stop codons and remained in frame with V and J, and every other rearrangement was called non-productive. CDR3 was defined by IMGT convention, running from the second conserved V-encoded cysteine to the conserved J-encoded phenylalanine. The earlier analysis of roughly 590 of the donors excluded sequences that lacked an unambiguous match to a single V gene segment. An earlier analysis of a few hundred of the donors called V segments functional above 56.7% productive rearrangements and segregating when the between-donor standard deviation exceeded 5%. A statistical classification framework was built for diagnosing cytomegalovirus status from the catalog of TCR beta chain sequences. In a later analysis, V and J genes were assigned by comparing TCR nucleotide sequences against IMGT/GENE-DB human TR gene sequences. Using the TCRdist pipeline, a later analysis assigned CDR3 sequences along with most-parsimonious VDJ recombination scenarios. In a later analysis, every TCR beta chain was defined by the combination of its CDR3 amino acid sequence and its V-gene family, and reads without a unique V-gene family were dropped. To address suspected cross-contamination and a sequencing artifact, a later analysis removed a few hundred highly shared, low-generation-probability nucleotide sequences. A later analysis calculated a clonal expansion index for each public chain from normalized within-repertoire ranks of inferred template counts. In a later analysis, generation probabilities were computed using a VDJ recombination model fitted to out-of-frame rearrangements, and the results were checked against IGoR. A later analysis scored TCR-TCR, TCR-HLA and TCR-CMV co-occurrence with hypergeometric tests, applying a repertoire-size bias correction to TCR pairs. In a later analysis, false discovery rates were estimated by permuting HLA or CMV assignments 20 times. In a later analysis, co-occurring TCRs were grouped using DBSCAN, and TCRdist sequence similarity was added for clustering within HLA-allele-positive subsets. Repertoires with fewer than 30,000 or more than 120,000 public chains, plus five repertoires with anomalous nucleotide sharing, were excluded from co-occurrence clustering. TCRdb mirrors the immuneACCESS table, restricted to in-frame sequences. Some clones are absent from its copies; in checked studies, under half trace to an unresolved V gene, and the reason for the others is unknown. That table is the source of V, J and clone size, and D and trimming were worked out from the DNA. A total of 100,000 to 150,000 clones appear in this sample, around four fifths of them only once. More than 3.5% of the sample rests with the top ten.

General findings and caveats noted by the study authors: Compared with equally common non-associated chains, HLA-associated TCR beta chains in a later analysis were more clonally expanded and had lower generation probabilities. The only immune exposure information available for the cohort was CMV serostatus. Sequencing depth was assumed to be roughly uniform across donors in the presence/absence analyses, though that assumption may not hold. A further reported finding was that TCR beta sequences accurately predicted the HLA-A and HLA-B alleles for most subjects in the first cohort. Some IMGT-functional V segments, including TRBV6-2 and TRBV6-3, could not be told apart with the 87-base-pair reads, so those segments were excluded. A later genetic analysis reported fewer N-insertions in productive TCRs among donors in an Asian-associated ancestry cluster than the 666-donor mean. Because HLA typing was missing for some donors at each locus, association tests included only the typed subset. In an earlier analysis of 587 of the donors, most TCR beta V segments were observed in productive rearrangements about 90% or about 30% of the time, broadly matching IMGT annotations. In a later analysis, several top co-occurrence clusters were reported to appear linked to parvovirus B19, influenza, CMV and Epstein-Barr virus. Most CMV-associated TCR beta chains appeared to be HLA-restricted in a later analysis, and the HLA associations seemed to be driven largely by CMV exposure. The study listed 164 TCR beta chains as associated with cytomegalovirus. The classifier was reported to diagnose cytomegalovirus status with high specificity and sensitivity in both the original cohort and the validation cohort. When HLA alleles, especially DR and DQ, strongly co-occurred, attributing TCR associations to individual alleles was difficult. Roughly 15 rarely observed V segments, including chromosome 9 orphons, were excluded from the earlier analysis of 550 to 700 of the donors because counts were too low. Across donors, most TCR sequences were observed very rarely, whereas some public TCRs were present in many individuals. Correlated functional status among segregating V segments might be attributable to linkage disequilibrium, but an unknown experimental factor could not be ruled out. The authors suggested that the approach could potentially be extended to other disease states and immunological phenotypes. The sequencing pipeline was judged likely to have produced a cluster of highly shared sequence variants as a technical artifact. This cohort had only TCR beta chains sequenced, and the lack of alpha or paired-chain data limited which features could be detected. An association between a missense DCLRE1C variant and V-gene and J-gene trimming of TCR beta chains was found in a later genetic analysis and replicated in an independent cohort. In vitro tests confirmed that three of the cytomegalovirus-associated TCR beta chains recognize cytomegalovirus antigens. In a later analysis, some 17,000 TCR beta sequences were associated with specific HLA alleles at a false discovery rate of 0.05. A later analysis found that TCR association rates varied across HLA loci, with DRB1 alleles showing the most associated TCRs and HLA-C alleles the fewest.

The cohort comprised several hundred healthy bone marrow donors. At the time of sampling, every cohort member was nominally healthy, though immune exposures that went unrecorded were likely present. The donor was CMV seropositive and belonged to the group of 250 to 350 seropositive cohort members. A peripheral blood sample was provided by each donor, and peripheral blood mononuclear cells were used for TCR beta sequencing. The Qiagen DNeasy Blood Extraction Kit was used to extract genomic DNA from the blood cell samples. The CDR3, from cysteine to phenylalanine, totals 14 residues. Kept here is only the CDR3 DNA, which spans 42 bases and is read in frame from base 1. V is shortened by 5 bases, J by 3 bases, and the region joining them spans 12 bases. CDR1 and CDR2 were assigned from the germline V gene as MNHNS and SASEGT. A few counts support this clone. Its antigen is currently not known. One base away there is no much larger clone; base qualities are not given.

This TCR was sampled from a woman in her forties in good health and CMV-seropositive. The sequenced material came from PBMCs. Recombination connected TRBV6-1 to TRBJ2-3; the D gene cannot be named for sure. CDR3 sequence: CASSPGRRTDTQYF. The DNA sequence is TGTGCCAGCAGTCCAGGTCGTCGGACAGATACGCAGTATTTT.